The entry that follows covers one T cell receptor beta chain sequence. These data are taken from a study of T cells in tumors after PD-1 blockade. Turning to the study itself: Patients had no prior checkpoint blockade, systemic immunosuppressants, or anti-cancer therapy within 4 weeks. Each patient got pembrolizumab 200 mg every 3 weeks or cemiplimab 350 mg every 2 weeks. During anti-PD-1 treatment, some patients continued daily vismodegib 150 mg.

The CDR3 length is 16 residues. Trimming took off 6 bases at V and 3 bases at J, with 18 bases between the two ends. Looked up from germline, CDR1 is MDHEN and CDR2 is SYDVKM. Tumor or blood genomic DNA was sequenced, with inputs of about 550 ng to 6,004 ng. Sequencing used immunoSEQ multiplex PCR; TCRdb keeps in-frame clones, though not all of them. The sample has some 47,000 clones, about four fifths seen once; the top ten hold approximately 15%. This chain joins TRBV28 and TRBJ2-4, with D perhaps TRBD1 (5 bases). Source: PBMCs, taken before anti-PD-1 treatment. This sequence was found in a human donor with basal cell carcinoma. The CDR3 sequence is CASRVNRPWGKNIQYF. CDR3 in DNA: TGTGCCAGCAGGGTGAACAGGCCCTGGGGCAAAAACATTCAGTACTTC. The entire variable domain, with the rest obtained from reference TRBV28 and TRBJ2-4, is as follows: DVKVTQSSRYLVKRTGEKVFLECVQDMDHENMFWYRQDPGLGLRLIYFSYDVKMKEKGDIPEGYSVSREKKERFSLILESASTNQTSMYLCASRVNRPWGKNIQYFGAGTRLSVL.